These 14 T cell receptor beta chains were all obtained from the same sample, sequenced in a study of shared clonotypes between healthy human individuals. The data were produced by immunoSEQ multiplex PCR, yet TCRdb's version contains in-frame clones alone and is incomplete. The data show about 2.2 million clones, 90% to 95% seen once. Terminally differentiated effector memory CD45RA+ cells were excluded by CCR7 positive selection of CD45RO-negative cells. The sequenced material came from naive CD8+ T cells from PBMCs. Source of these receptors: a man between 18 and 29 years old in good health. Some clones in this sample may be carry-over from other donors' samples.

Comments on this clone: Distinct nucleotide sequences in the sample also encode this CDR3. The chain is built from TRBV11-2 and TRBJ1-1; TRBD1 might be the D (6 bases). CDR1 and CDR2 from the germline V gene are SGHAT and FQNNGV. This CDR3 is 14 amino acids long. Trimming stripped 3 bases from V and 1 base from J, with 9 bases between. CDR3 nucleotide sequence: TGTGCCAGCAGCTTGGCGGGGGCGAACACTGAAGCTTTCTTT. Residues: CASSLAGANTEAFF.

CDR3 in amino acids: CASSLAGLAGTSTDTQYF. DNA for the CDR3: TGTGCCAGCAGCTTAGCTGGGCTAGCGGGAACTAGCACAGATACGCAGTATTTT. The chain combines TRBV7-9 with TRBJ2-3, with 9 bases that match TRBD2. CDR1 and CDR2 from the germline V gene are SEHNR and FQNEAQ (reference sequence). V shed 0 bases, J shed 0 bases, and the junction held 7 bases outside the gene matches. CDR3 length equals 18 residues.

This chain joins TRBV14 and TRBJ2-4, with D perhaps TRBD1 (7 bases). The V end lost 1 base, the J end lost 8 bases, and 15 bases lay between the germline ends. The CDR3 has 15 residues. Germline CDR1 reads SGHDN; CDR2 reads FVKESK. As DNA, the CDR3 is TGTGCCAGCAGCCAAGGACAGGGAGGATGGTACATTCAGTACTTC. It is translated as CASSQGQGGWYIQYF.

V gene TRBV7-9 combines with J gene TRBJ1-5; D not certain. V dropped 1 base and J dropped 1 base, with 8 bases sitting between them. This CDR3 contains 15 residues. The germline gives CDR1 SEHNR, CDR2 FQNEAQ (reference sequence). The CDR3 protein is CASSLGVRSNQPQHF. CDR3 nucleotides: TGTGCCAGCAGCTTAGGTGTTCGGAGCAATCAGCCCCAGCATTTT.

The chain uses TRBV29-1 and TRBJ2-7; the match to TRBD1 covers 7 bases. The CDR3 contains 13 residues. Germline V gene sequence: CDR1 SQVTM, CDR2 ANQGSEA. Trimming at V came to 3 bases and at J to 7 bases, leaving 9 bases not matched to a gene. The CDR3 DNA reads as TGCAGCGTTGAGACGACAGGGCGTAATGAGCAGTACTTC. As protein: CSVETTGRNEQYF.

This chain uses TRBV28 with TRBJ2-2; D may be TRBD2 (5 bases). Germline V lookup: CDR1 MDHEN, CDR2 SYDVKM. The CDR3 has 15 amino acids. V shed 5 bases and J shed 2 bases, with 12 bases lying between them. This chain's CDR3 is CASSLVAPNTGELFF. The DNA of the CDR3 is TGTGCCAGCAGTCTCGTAGCGCCCAACACCGGGGAGCTGTTTTTT.

The chain has TRBV4-3 and TRBJ1-2, with D maybe TRBD1 (5 bases). The germline V and J ends were trimmed by 3 bases and 4 bases, with 15 bases remaining between them. Germline loops: CDR1 LGHNA, CDR2 YSLEER. The CDR3 covers 15 residues. The CDR3 DNA reads TGCGCCAGCAGCCAGGGGACGGGGATCTTCTATGGCTACACCTTC. Amino acid sequence: CASSQGTGIFYGYTF.

This chain uses TRBV15 with TRBJ2-1, with D tentatively TRBD1 (5 bases). Germline V gene sequence: CDR1 LNHNV, CDR2 YYDKDF (reference sequence). V lost 2 bases and J 0 bases, leaving 8 bases between the germline ends. CDR3 size: 15 residues. CDR3 nucleotides: TGTGCCACCAGCAGACCGACAGTCTCCTACAATGAGCAGTTCTTC. Protein product: CATSRPTVSYNEQFF.

A word on this clone: The same CDR3 also results from other DNA sequences found in this sample. V is TRBV28 and J is TRBJ2-7; D remains ambiguous. The germline CDR1 and CDR2 sequences are MDHEN and SYDVKM. With 6 bases removed from V and 3 bases from J, the gap between germline ends came to 9 bases. The CDR3 has 12 residues. The CDR3 protein is CASSPSYYEQYF. Here the CDR3 DNA reads TGTGCCAGCAGCCCATCATACTACGAGCAGTACTTC.

The chain has TRBV5-1 and TRBJ2-1; the match to TRBD1 covers 7 bases. J was trimmed by 7 bases and V by 0 bases; bases with no gene match: 4. In germline, CDR1 is SGHRS, CDR2 YFSETQ. The CDR3 contains 14 residues. CDR3 coding DNA: TGCGCCAGCAGCTTGGGAAGGGGGCATAATGAGCAGTTCTTC. As protein: CASSLGRGHNEQFF.

This clone was seen just once. The chain has TRBV7-2 and TRBJ2-1; D unresolved. The germline CDR1 and CDR2 sequences are SGHTA and FQGNSA. Trimming stripped 0 bases from V and 0 bases from J, with 9 bases between. This CDR3 contains 16 residues. CDR3 in amino acids: CASSLAPADSYNEQFF. CDR3 in DNA: TGTGCCAGCAGCTTAGCTCCGGCGGACTCCTACAATGAGCAGTTCTTC.

The CDR3 sequence: CASSLTLGVGEQYF. Here the CDR3 DNA reads TGTGCCAGCAGCCTGACCCTGGGGGTCGGGGAGCAGTACTTC. The chain has TRBV28 and TRBJ2-7; D is possibly TRBD1 or TRBD2 (5 bases each). This CDR3 spans 14 amino acids. Germline V CDR1 and CDR2: MDHEN, SYDVKM. Between the trimmed V and J ends, which lost 6 bases and 7 bases, there was a span of 19 bases.

This clone came up once. The rearrangement joins TRBV30 to TRBJ2-6; D is undetermined. The germline V gene has CDR1 GTSNPN and CDR2 SVGIG (reference sequence). The germline V and J ends were trimmed by 0 bases and 1 base, with 13 bases remaining between them. The CDR3 is 17 residues long. This CDR3 reads CAWSVPGFVSGANVLTF. The CDR3 region has the DNA TGTGCCTGGAGTGTACCGGGTTTCGTGTCTGGGGCCAACGTCCTGACTTTC.

The chain couples TRBV5-1 to TRBJ1-4; D might be TRBD1 (6 bases). Looked up from germline, CDR1 is SGHRS and CDR2 is YFSETQ. The CDR3 extends over 15 amino acids. Trimming stripped 4 bases from V and 2 bases from J, with 12 bases between. In DNA form, the CDR3 reads TGCGCCAGCAGCGAACAGGGATCGACTAATGAAAAACTGTTTTTT. It is translated as CASSEQGSTNEKLFF.